This T cell receptor beta chain is drawn from a study of memory CD4+ T cells and cytomegalovirus serostatus. Study-level results: CMV serostatus prediction reached median AUC about 0.95, or 0.9 with US-trained model.

Germline V gene sequence: CDR1 SGHNT, CDR2 YYREEE (reference sequence). Trimming took 4 bases from V and 2 from J, leaving 9 bases between them. This CDR3 has 13 amino acids. How the authors handled the data: Out-of-frame sequences were removed, leaving 2,204,828 distinct TCRbeta sequences. The repertoire was sequenced with immunoSEQ multiplex PCR; TCRdb's copy has only in-frame clones and lacks some. The V and J calls and clone size were taken over from that table, and D and trimming were inferred from the DNA. The sample lists under 80,000 clones, 80% to 85% occurring once. Single viable CD3+CD4+CD8-CD45RO+ cells were sorted as the memory CD4+ T cells. This clone has only one observation. Its antigen is currently unknown.

This clonotype was obtained from an adult in good health and CMV-seronegative. The rearrangement joins TRBV5-4 to TRBJ2-5; TRBD1 is a possible D gene (6 bases). The source material was memory CD4+ T cells from blood. The CDR3 coding sequence is TGTGCCAGCAGCCGGGACACACAAGAGACCCAGTACTTC. Encoded protein: CASSRDTQETQYF. The variable domain in full, completed from reference TRBV5-4 and TRBJ2-5, reads ETGVTQSPTHLIKTRGQQVTLRCSSQSGHNTVSWYQQALGQGPQFIFQYYREEENGRGNFPPRFSGLQFPNYSSELNVNALELDDSALYLCASSRDTQETQYFGPGTRLLVL.